The 3 T cell receptor beta chains listed next were all sequenced from one sample in a study of shared clonotypes between healthy human individuals (dated by TCRdb to about 2020). Libraries were prepared through the immunoSEQ multiplex PCR assay. Entries here come from immuneACCESS through TCRdb and include only in-frame sequences with V and J called. Some clones fail to appear in such tables; in the studies checked, an unresolved V gene covers under half of the shortfall, and the cause of the remainder is unknown. This sample has some 2.1 million clones in its table, and 85% to 95% of those were observed once. The top ten hold more than 0.1% of the sample. Specimen: naive CD4+ T cells sorted from blood. What this sample's cell subset or site label stands for: CD45RA+ positively selected. The origin of the receptors is a man aged 18 to 29 in good health.

This sequence joins TRBV6-1 and TRBJ2-7; D uncertain. From germline, CDR1 is MNHNS and CDR2 SASEGT. The CDR3 spans 12 residues. V lost 4 bases, J lost 7 bases, and 11 bases lay in between. The CDR3 nucleotides read TGTGCCAGCAGTGGACGCGCGCGAGAGCAGTACTTC. This gives the protein CASSGRAREQYF.

The rearrangement uses TRBV5-5 and TRBJ1-4, with 7 bases lining up with TRBD1. There are 15 residues in the CDR3. J lost 5 bases, V lost 4 bases, and 8 bases had no gene match. Germline assignment: CDR1 SGHKS and CDR2 YYEKEE (reference sequence). The CDR3 sequence: CASSAFDRENEKLFF. The DNA of the CDR3 is TGTGCCAGCAGCGCTTTCGACAGGGAGAATGAAAAACTGTTTTTT.

A remark on this clone: The same CDR3 is also encoded by other DNA sequences in this sample. The chain is built from TRBV20-1 and TRBJ2-7; the D is unclear. V was clipped by 6 bases and J by 1 base, with 4 bases between them. The CDR3 covers 10 residues. Germline V lookup: CDR1 DFQATT, CDR2 SNEGSKA (reference sequence). The CDR3 loop is CSAGSYEQYF. The CDR3 DNA reads as TGCAGTGCCGGGTCCTACGAGCAGTACTTC.